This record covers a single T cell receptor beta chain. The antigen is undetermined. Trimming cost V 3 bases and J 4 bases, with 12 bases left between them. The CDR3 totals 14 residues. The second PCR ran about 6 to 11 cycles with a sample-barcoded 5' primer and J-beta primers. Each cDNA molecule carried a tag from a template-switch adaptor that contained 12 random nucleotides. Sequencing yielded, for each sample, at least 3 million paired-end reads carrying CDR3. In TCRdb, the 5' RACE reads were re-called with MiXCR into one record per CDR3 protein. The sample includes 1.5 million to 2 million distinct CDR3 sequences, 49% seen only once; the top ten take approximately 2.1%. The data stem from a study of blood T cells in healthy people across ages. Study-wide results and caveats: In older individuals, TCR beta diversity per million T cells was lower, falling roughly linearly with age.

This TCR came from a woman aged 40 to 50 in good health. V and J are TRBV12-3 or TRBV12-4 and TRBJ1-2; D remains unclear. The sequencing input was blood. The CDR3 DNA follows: TGTGCCAGCAGTTTTGGGGAAGGGATCTATGGCTACACCTTC. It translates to CASSFGEGIYGYTF.